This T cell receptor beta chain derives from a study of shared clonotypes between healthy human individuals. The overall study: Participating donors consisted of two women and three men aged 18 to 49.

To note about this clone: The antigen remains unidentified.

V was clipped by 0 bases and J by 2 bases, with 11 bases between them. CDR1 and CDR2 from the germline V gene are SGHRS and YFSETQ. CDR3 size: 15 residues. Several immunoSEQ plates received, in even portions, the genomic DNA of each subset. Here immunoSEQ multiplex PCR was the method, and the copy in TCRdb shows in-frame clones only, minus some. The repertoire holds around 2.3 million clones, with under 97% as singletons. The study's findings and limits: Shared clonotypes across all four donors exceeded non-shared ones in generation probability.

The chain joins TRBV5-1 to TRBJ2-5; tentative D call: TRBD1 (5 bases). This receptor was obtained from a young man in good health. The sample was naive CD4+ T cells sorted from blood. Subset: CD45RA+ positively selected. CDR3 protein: CASSLVDPGQETQYF. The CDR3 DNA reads TGCGCCAGCAGCTTGGTAGACCCAGGGCAAGAGACCCAGTACTTC.